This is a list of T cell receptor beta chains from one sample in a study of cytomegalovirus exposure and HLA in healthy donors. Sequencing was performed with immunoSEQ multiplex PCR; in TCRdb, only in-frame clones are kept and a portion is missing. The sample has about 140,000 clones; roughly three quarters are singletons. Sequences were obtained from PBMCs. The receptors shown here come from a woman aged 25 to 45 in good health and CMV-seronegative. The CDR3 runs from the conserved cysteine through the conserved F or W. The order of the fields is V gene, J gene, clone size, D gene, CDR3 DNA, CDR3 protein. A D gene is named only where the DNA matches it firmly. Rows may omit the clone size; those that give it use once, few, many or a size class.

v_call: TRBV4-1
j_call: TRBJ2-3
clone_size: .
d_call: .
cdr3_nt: TGCGCCAGCAGCCAGGCAGAGGGTGGGAGCACAGATACGCAGTATTTT
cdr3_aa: CASSQAEGGSTDTQYF

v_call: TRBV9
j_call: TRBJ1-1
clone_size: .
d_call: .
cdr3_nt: TGTGCCAGCAGCGTAGCGGGTAACACTGAAGCTTTCTTT
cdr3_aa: CASSVAGNTEAFF

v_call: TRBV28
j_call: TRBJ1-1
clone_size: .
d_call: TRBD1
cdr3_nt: TGTGCCAGCAGGGAGACAGGGGTCTCGAACACTGAAGCTTTCTTT
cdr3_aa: CASRETGVSNTEAFF

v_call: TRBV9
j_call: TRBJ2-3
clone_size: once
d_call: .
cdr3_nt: TGTGCCAGCAGCCCCGGGTCGATCACAGATACGCAGTATTTT
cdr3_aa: CASSPGSITDTQYF

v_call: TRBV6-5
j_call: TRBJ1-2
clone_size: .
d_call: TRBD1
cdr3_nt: TGTGCCAGCAGACAGGGGTGGTATGGCTACACCTTC
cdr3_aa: CASRQGWYGYTF

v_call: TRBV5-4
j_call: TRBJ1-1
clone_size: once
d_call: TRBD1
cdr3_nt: TGTGCCAGCAGCCCGGCCAATAACAGGGGGAACACTGAAGCTTTCTTT
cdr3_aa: CASSPANNRGNTEAFF

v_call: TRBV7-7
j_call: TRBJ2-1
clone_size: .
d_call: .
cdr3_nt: TGTGCTAGCAGCTTAGGCCCGGGGAGAAGCTCCTACAATGAGCAGTTCTTC
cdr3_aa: CASSLGPGRSSYNEQFF

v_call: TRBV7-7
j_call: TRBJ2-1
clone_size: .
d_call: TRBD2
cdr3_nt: TGTGCTAGCAGCAAGGGACTAGCGGGAGGGGATGAGCAGTTCTTC
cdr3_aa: CASSKGLAGGDEQFF

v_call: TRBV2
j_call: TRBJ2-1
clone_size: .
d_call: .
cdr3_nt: TGTGCCAGCAGGGGTCTGCGGGGTGCCTACAATGAGCAGTTCTTC
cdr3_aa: CASRGLRGAYNEQFF

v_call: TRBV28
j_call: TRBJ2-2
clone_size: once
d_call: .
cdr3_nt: TGTGCCAGTGGGACTGTTAGCACCGGGGAGCTGTTTTTT
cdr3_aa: CASGTVSTGELFF

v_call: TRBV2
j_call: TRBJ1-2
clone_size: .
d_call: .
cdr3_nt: TGTGCCAGCAGGGTGGAGGGCTACACCTTC
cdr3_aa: CASRVEGYTF

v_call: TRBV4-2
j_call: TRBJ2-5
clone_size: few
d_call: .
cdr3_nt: TGTGCCAGCAGCCAAGGAGGAGAGGGGGTTTGGTCCCAGTACTTC
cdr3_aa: CASSQGGEGVWSQYF

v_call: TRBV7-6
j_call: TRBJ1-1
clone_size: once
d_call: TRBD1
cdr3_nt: TGTGCCAGCAGCACCTGGACAGGGGGGAATAAGAACACTGAAGCTTTCTTT
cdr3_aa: CASSTWTGGNKNTEAFF

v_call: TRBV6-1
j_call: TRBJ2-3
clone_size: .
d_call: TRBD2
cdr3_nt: TGTGCCAGCAGCTTACTAGCGGGAGGAGGGGGTACGCAGTATTTT
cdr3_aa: CASSLLAGGGGTQYF

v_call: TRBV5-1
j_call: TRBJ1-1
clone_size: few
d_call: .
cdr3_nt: TGCGCCAGCAGCTTGGTATTGGGAGGGAACACTGAAGCTTTCTTT
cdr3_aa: CASSLVLGGNTEAFF

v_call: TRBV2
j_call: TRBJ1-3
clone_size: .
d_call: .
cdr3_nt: TGTGCCAGCAGGGGGGACAATTCGGGGAACACCATATATTTT
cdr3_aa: CASRGDNSGNTIYF

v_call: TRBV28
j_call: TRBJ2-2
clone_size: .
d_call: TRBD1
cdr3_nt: TGTGCCAGCGGCTCCCCGGGACAGGGGACCGGGGAGCTGTTTTTT
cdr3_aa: CASGSPGQGTGELFF

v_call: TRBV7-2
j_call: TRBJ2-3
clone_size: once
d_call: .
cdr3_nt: TGTGCCAGCAGCTCAGGGATGGTCACAGATACGCAGTATTTT
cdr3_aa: CASSSGMVTDTQYF

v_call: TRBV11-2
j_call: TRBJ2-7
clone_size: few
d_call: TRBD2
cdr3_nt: TGTGCCAGCAGCCGACGGGTGCGGGGGAGCTCCTACGAGCAGTACTTC
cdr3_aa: CASSRRVRGSSYEQYF

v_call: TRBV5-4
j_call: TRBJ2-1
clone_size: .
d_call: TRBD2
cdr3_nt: TGTGCCAGCAGACCGGGACTAGGCGATGAGCAGTTCTTC
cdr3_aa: CASRPGLGDEQFF

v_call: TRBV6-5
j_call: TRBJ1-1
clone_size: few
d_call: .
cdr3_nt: TGTGCCAGCTCCCTCGGAGAAGGCACTGAAGCTTTCTTT
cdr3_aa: CASSLGEGTEAFF

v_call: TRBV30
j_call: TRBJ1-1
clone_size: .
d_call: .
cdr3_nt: TGTGCCTGGAGTACGGCAGGGATAAACACTGAAGCTTTCTTT
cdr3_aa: CAWSTAGINTEAFF

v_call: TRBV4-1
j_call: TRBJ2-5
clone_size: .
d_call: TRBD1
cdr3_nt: TGCGCCAGCAGCCCACAACAGGGGAAAGAGACCCAGTACTTC
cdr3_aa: CASSPQQGKETQYF

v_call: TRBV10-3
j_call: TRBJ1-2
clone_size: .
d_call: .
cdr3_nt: TGTGCCATCAGTGGACAGGCAACCACCTATGGCTACACCTTC
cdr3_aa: CAISGQATTYGYTF

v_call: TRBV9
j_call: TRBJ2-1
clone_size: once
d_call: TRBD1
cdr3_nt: TGTGCCAGCAGCGTAGGGGACAGGGCTGGTAATGAGCAGTTCTTC
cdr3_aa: CASSVGDRAGNEQFF

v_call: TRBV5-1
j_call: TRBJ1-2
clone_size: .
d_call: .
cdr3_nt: TGCGCCAGCAGCTTGGCCACTGATAACTATGGCTACACCTTC
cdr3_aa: CASSLATDNYGYTF

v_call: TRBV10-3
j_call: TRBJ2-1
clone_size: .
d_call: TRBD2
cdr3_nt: TGTGCCATCAGTGTATCGGGGGGGCACTCCTACAATGAGCAGTTCTTC
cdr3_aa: CAISVSGGHSYNEQFF

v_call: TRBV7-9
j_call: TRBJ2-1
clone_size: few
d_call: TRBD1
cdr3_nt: TGTGCCAGCACAAATTCAGGGGGCGGCGGCAATGAGCAGTTCTTC
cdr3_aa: CASTNSGGGGNEQFF

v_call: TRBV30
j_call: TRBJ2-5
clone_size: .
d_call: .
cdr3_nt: TGTGCCTGGAGGGCGGGACTTAGGGAGCAGTACTTC
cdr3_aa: CAWRAGLREQYF

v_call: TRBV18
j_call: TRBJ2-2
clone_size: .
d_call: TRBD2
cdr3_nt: TGTGCCAGCTCACCTCGGGGGGGCACTGTGAACACCGGGGAGCTGTTTTTT
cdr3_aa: CASSPRGGTVNTGELFF

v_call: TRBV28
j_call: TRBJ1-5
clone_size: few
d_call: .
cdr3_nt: TGTGCCAGCAGTCCCCAGGGGCCAGGTAAGCCCCAGCATTTT
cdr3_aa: CASSPQGPGKPQHF

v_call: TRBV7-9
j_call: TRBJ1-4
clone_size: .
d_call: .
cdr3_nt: TGTGCCAGCAGCTTACTCCAGGAAAAACTGTTTTTT
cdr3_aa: CASSLLQEKLFF

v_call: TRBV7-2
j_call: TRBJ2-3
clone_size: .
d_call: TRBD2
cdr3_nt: TGTGCCAGCAGCTGGACAAGCGGGGCAGATACGCAGTATTTT
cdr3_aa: CASSWTSGADTQYF

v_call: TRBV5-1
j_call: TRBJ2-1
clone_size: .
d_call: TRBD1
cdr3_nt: TGCGCCAGCAGCTTGGTGGGGACAGAATACAATGAGCAGTTCTTC
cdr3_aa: CASSLVGTEYNEQFF

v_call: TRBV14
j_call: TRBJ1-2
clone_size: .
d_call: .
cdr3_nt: TGTGCCAGCAGCTTGGACAGTGGCTATGGCTACACCTTC
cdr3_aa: CASSLDSGYGYTF

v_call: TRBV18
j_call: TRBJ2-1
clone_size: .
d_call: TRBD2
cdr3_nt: TGTGCCAGCTCACCGGATAGCGGGACGCCTGAGCAGTTCTTC
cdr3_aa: CASSPDSGTPEQFF

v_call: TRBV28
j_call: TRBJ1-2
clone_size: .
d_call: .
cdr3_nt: TGTGCCAGCACCCAAATCAAACAGGGATTAGACTATGGCTACACCTTC
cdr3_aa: CASTQIKQGLDYGYTF

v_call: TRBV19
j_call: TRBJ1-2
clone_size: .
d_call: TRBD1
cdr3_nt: TGTGCCAGTAGAACCGGGACAGGGAGAAACTATGGCTACACCTTC
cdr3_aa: CASRTGTGRNYGYTF

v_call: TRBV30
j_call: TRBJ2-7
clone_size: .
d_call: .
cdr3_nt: TGTGCCTGGAGTACCGGTTACGAGCAGTACTTC
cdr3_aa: CAWSTGYEQYF

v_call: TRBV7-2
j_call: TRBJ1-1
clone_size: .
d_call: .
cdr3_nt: TGTGCCAGCAGCTTAGCGGGGACAGAAGCTTTCTTT
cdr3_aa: CASSLAGTEAFF

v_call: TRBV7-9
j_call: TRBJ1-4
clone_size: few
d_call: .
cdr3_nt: TGTGCCAGCAGCCCCAGGGGACGTTTTGCAACTAATGAAAAACTGTTTTTT
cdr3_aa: CASSPRGRFATNEKLFF

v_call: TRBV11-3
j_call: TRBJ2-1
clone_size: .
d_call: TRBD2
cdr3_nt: TGTGCCAGCAGCTTAGGACTAGCGGGGATCGGCTGGGAGGAGCAGTTCTTC
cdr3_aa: CASSLGLAGIGWEEQFF

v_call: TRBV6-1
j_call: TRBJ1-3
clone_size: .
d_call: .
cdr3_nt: TGTGCCAGCAGTGGACCACGACAGATCTCTGGAAACACCATATATTTT
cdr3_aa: CASSGPRQISGNTIYF

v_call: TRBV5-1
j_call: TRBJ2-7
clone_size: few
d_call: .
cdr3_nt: TGCGCCAGCAGCTTGGAGCCCAGGGCCTCCTACGAGCAGTACTTC
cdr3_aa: CASSLEPRASYEQYF

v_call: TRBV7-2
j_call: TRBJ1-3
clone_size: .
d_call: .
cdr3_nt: TGTGCCAGCAGCTTAGACCAGGGGACTGGAAACACCATATATTTT
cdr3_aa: CASSLDQGTGNTIYF

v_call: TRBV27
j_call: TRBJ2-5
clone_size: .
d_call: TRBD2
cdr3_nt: TGTGCCAGCAGTAAGGGACTAGCGGGAGTAGAGACCCAGTACTTC
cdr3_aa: CASSKGLAGVETQYF

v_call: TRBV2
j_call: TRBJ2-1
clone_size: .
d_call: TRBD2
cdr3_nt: TGTGCCAGCAGGCCCGGGACTAGCGAGTACAATGAGCAGTTCTTC
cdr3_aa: CASRPGTSEYNEQFF

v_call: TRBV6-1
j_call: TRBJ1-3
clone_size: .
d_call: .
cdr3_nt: TGTGCCAGCAGCAGCGGGAGTTCTGGAAACACCATATATTTT
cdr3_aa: CASSSGSSGNTIYF

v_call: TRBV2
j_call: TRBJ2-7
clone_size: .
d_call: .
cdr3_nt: TGTGCCAGCATAGTCCCTCTCTCCTACGAGCAGTACTTC
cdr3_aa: CASIVPLSYEQYF

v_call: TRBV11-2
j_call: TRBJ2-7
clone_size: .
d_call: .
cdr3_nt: TGTGCCAGCAGCTTAGGGTCAAACAGGGATGAGCAGTACTTC
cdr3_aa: CASSLGSNRDEQYF

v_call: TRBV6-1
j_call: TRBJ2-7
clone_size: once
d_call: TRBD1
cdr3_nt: TGTGCCAGTAGGGACAGGGTCAACGAGCAGTACTTC
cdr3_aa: CASRDRVNEQYF

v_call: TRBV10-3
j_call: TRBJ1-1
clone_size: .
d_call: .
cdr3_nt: TGTGCCATCAGTGAGTCACCAGGTACTCAGTACACTGAAGCTTTCTTT
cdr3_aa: CAISESPGTQYTEAFF

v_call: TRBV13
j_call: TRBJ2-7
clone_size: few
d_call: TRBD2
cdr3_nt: TGTGCCAGCAGCTTAGGGGATGCGGGAGGGCCGGTATACGAGCAGTACTTC
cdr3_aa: CASSLGDAGGPVYEQYF

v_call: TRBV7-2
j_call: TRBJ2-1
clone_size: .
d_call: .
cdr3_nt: TGTGCCAGCAGCTTAGTCATGGGGCCTAACAATGAGCAGTTCTTC
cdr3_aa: CASSLVMGPNNEQFF

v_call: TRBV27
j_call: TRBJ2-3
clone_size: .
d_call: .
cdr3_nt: TGTGCCAGCAGGGGATTAGCGGCCACAGATACGCAGTATTTT
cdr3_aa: CASRGLAATDTQYF